These 10 T cell receptor beta chains share one sample of origin, sequenced in a study of beta chain features in type 1 diabetes. TCRB transcripts that were expressed got sequenced, as all of the isolated RNA had been reverse transcribed. Here immunoSEQ multiplex PCR was the method, and the copy in TCRdb shows in-frame clones only, minus some. In the table there are roughly 450,000 clones, roughly an eighth of which are singletons. What was sequenced was naive CD4+ T cells from blood. The source of these receptors is a woman younger than 30 in good health.

The J gene is TRBJ2-5, the V gene TRBV7-3; perhaps D is TRBD1 or TRBD2 (5 bases each). V lost 5 bases to trimming and J lost 4 bases, with 23 bases between them. Germline V CDR1 and CDR2: SGHTA, FQGTGA. The CDR3 contains 17 residues. The CDR3 bases are TGTGCCAGCAGCCCTCAACGGGGCAGCAACCTTCCAGAGACCCAGTACTTC. It translates to CASSPQRGSNLPETQYF.

This clone was seen a few times. The chain uses TRBV5-6 and TRBJ2-7; 15 nucleotides line up with TRBD2. The CDR3 extends over 16 amino acids. Germline V CDR1 and CDR2: SGHDT, YYEEEE. J gave up 5 bases and V 5 bases, and 8 bases lay outside the gene matches. The CDR3 sequence: CASRPLGLAGGNEQYF. The CDR3, as DNA: TGTGCCAGCAGACCCTTGGGACTAGCGGGAGGTAACGAGCAGTACTTC.

This clone was counted only a few times. Here the CDR3 DNA reads TGTGCCAGCAGCCCTCGGGCGGGTGTAGACGAGCAGTACTTC. The encoded protein is CASSPRAGVDEQYF. V is TRBV7-2 and J is TRBJ2-7, with D perhaps matching TRBD2 (5 bases). Germline V gene data show CDR1 as SGHTA and CDR2 as FQGNSA. The V end was cut by 5 bases, the J end by 5 bases, with 16 bases between. CDR3 size: 14 residues.

Only a few counts were recorded for this clone. This chain connects TRBV14 to TRBJ2-7; 8 positions agree with TRBD2. Germline CDR1 and CDR2: SGHDN and FVKESK. This CDR3 is 15 amino acids long. Trimming took 4 bases from V and 6 from J; bases not matched to a gene: 11. CDR3 sequence reads: CASSPFGGGPLEQYV. Written as DNA, the CDR3 is TGTGCCAGCAGCCCCTTCGGGGGGGGGCCTCTCGAGCAGTACGTC.

The V and J genes are TRBV7-2 and TRBJ2-7; D may be TRBD2 (5 bases). The CDR3 contains 16 residues. Germline V gene sequence: CDR1 SGHTA, CDR2 FQGNSA. The V end was cut by 1 base, the J end by 3 bases, with 16 bases between. DNA of the CDR3: TGTGCCAGCAGCTTAGGGCTCGCCCTGGGAGTCTACGAGCAGTACTTC. Translation: CASSLGLALGVYEQYF.

This chain connects TRBV18 to TRBJ2-4; no clear D. The CDR3 contains 14 residues. V lost 2 bases, J lost 1 base, and 6 bases lay in between. Germline CDR1 KGHSH, CDR2 LQKENI. The CDR3 region has the DNA TGTGCCAGCTCACCAGCTGGGGCCAAAAACATTCAGTACTTC. Translating gives CASSPAGAKNIQYF.

The sample holds a few counts of this clone. The chain combines TRBV6-6 with TRBJ2-5; D possibly matches TRBD1 or TRBD2 (6 bases each). V lost 5 bases to trimming and J lost 1 base, with 11 bases between them. The germline gives CDR1 MNHNY, CDR2 SVGAGI (reference sequence). The CDR3 consists of 14 residues. CDR3 region: CASSPGGGQETQYF. CDR3 DNA: TGTGCCAGCAGTCCAGGAGGGGGCCAAGAGACCCAGTACTTC.

This clone showed up just a few times. The chain recombines TRBV29-1 with TRBJ1-1; 9 nucleotides agree with TRBD1. The V and J ends lost 5 bases and 7 bases, in that order; junction bases with no gene match: 5. Germline CDR1 and CDR2: SQVTM and ANQGSEA. The CDR3 runs to 12 residues. This CDR3 reads CSVHRGLGEAFF. CDR3 coding DNA: TGCAGCGTTCACAGGGGGCTTGGTGAAGCTTTCTTT.

This clone turned up a few times. This chain links TRBV10-3 with TRBJ2-5; D not certain. The CDR3 contains 12 residues. V was pared by 2 bases and J by 2 bases, with 3 bases between. CDR1 and CDR2 from the germline V gene are ENHRY and SYGVKD. CDR3 loop: CAISEHQETQYF. The CDR3 DNA reads TGTGCCATCAGTGAGCATCAAGAGACCCAGTACTTC.

This clone was counted only a few times. The rearrangement links TRBV7-2 to TRBJ1-2, with D uncertain. The CDR3 totals 14 residues. The V end lost 5 bases, the J end lost 5 bases, and 15 bases lay between the germline ends. The germline gives CDR1 SGHTA, CDR2 FQGNSA. CDR3 protein: CASSAEALGYGYTF. The CDR3 DNA is TGTGCCAGCAGCGCAGAGGCTTTAGGATATGGCTACACCTTC.